Following are 4 T cell receptor beta chains from one sample sequenced in a study of T cells in Graves' hyperthyroidism and ophthalmopathy. RNA transcripts were the template for amplifying TCR beta CDR3 regions. First-round RT-PCR targeting the TCR CDR3 was performed with the HTBI primer set. One entry per CDR3 protein, called by TCRdb with MiXCR from the multiplex PCR reads. The table includes around 520,000 distinct CDR3 sequences, approximately 15% detected once. Sequencing was done on a sample of blood. The source of these receptors is a woman between 18 and 29 years old with Graves' hyperthyroidism.

There are many counts of this clonotype. The rearrangement uses TRBV7-9 and TRBJ1-1; D uncertain. The V gene lost 1 base and the J gene lost 2 bases, with 8 bases spanning the gap. This CDR3 is 14 amino acids long. From germline, CDR1 is SEHNR and CDR2 FQNEAQ (reference sequence). CDR3 coding DNA: TGTGCCAGCAGCTTAGTAGACACCAACACTGAAGCTTTCTTT. Its protein is CASSLVDTNTEAFF.

This clonotype occurred many times. The V and J genes are TRBV2 and TRBJ1-4; D may be TRBD1 (6 bases). V was shortened by 8 bases and J by 7 bases, with 20 bases between the two germline ends. The germline V gene has CDR1 SNHLY and CDR2 FYNNEI. The CDR3 runs 15 residues. The CDR3 spells CASLPLSTGTEKLFF. CDR3 in DNA: TGTGCCAGCTTGCCTCTCTCCACAGGGACTGAAAAACTGTTTTTT.

There are a few counts of this clonotype. J is TRBJ1-1 and V is TRBV6-1; D not certain. Germline CDR1 reads MNHNS; CDR2 reads SASEGT. There are 13 residues in the CDR3. Trimming took off 4 bases at V and 0 bases at J, with 6 bases between the two ends. The CDR3 is CASSVKMNTEAFF. The CDR3 nucleotides read TGTGCCAGCAGTGTCAAGATGAACACTGAAGCTTTCTTT.

Of note for this clonotype: Given a much more abundant clone one base away, this may be a read error. The rearrangement links TRBV7-2 to TRBJ2-5; a possible D gene is TRBD2 (6 bases). The length of the CDR3 is 15 residues. Germline V lookup: CDR1 SGHTA, CDR2 FQGNSA. The CDR3 region is CPSSPVGGLRETQYF. In nucleotides, the CDR3 is TGTCCCAGCAGCCCGGTGGGAGGACTCAGAGAGACCCAGTACTTC.